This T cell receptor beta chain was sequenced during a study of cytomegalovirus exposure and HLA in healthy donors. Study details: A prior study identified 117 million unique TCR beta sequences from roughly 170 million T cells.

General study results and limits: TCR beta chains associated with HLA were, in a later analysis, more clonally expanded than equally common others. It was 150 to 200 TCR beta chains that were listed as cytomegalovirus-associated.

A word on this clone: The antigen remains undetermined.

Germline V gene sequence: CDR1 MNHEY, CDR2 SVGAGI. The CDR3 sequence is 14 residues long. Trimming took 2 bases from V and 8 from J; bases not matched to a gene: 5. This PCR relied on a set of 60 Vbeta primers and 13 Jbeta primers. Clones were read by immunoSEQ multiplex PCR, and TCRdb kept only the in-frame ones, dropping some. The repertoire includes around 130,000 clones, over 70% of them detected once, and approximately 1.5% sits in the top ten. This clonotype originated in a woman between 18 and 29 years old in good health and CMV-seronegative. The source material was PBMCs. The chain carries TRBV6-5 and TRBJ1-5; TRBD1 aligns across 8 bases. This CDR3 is CASSYRTGSKPQHF. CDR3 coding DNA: TGTGCCAGCAGTTACAGGACAGGGAGCAAGCCCCAGCATTTT.